The entry below gives a single T cell receptor beta chain sequence along with its context. This specimen includes other DNA sequences encoding the same CDR3. Germline V CDR1 and CDR2: SNHLY, FYNNEI. With 7 bases removed from V and 10 bases from J, the gap between germline ends came to 20 bases. This CDR3 region has 14 residues. This sample stems from a study of shared T cell receptors in the human thymus. Some clones are missing from TCRdb's copy, which holds only in-frame ones; the method was immunoSEQ multiplex PCR. This table holds hundreds of thousands of clones, around 87% found once. These data were also reused for a study on human thymus T cells. In that study: Finnish infants who were healthy and having corrective surgery for congenital heart defects made up the donors. It was from resections taken during corrective heart surgery that the thymus tissue came. It looked as if thymic and blood repertoires used V and J genes in a biased way. Highly overlapping thymic repertoires in unrelated individuals were reported by related research.

Sequences were obtained from thymocytes. V and J are TRBV2 and TRBJ1-5, with a weak D call TRBD1 (5 bases). This receptor was obtained from a boy under two years old with a congenital heart defect. The CDR3 loop is CASTGLRGKQPQHF. The CDR3 region has the DNA TGTGCCAGCACCGGTCTCCGGGGGAAGCAACCCCAGCATTTT.